The 2 T cell receptor beta chains below come from one sample, sequenced in a study. TCRdb re-analysed the 5' RACE reads in MiXCR, keeping a single row per CDR3 protein. This sample has tens of thousands of distinct CDR3 sequences; approximately 24% occur once, and the top ten carry about 3%. The sequenced sample was tumor-infiltrating naive CD4+ T cells sorted from the breast tumor. Subset specified: naive CD4+ T cells, CD4+CD45RA+CD25-. The origin of the receptors is a female donor with breast cancer.

This rearrangement joins TRBV12-3 or TRBV12-4 to TRBJ1-1, with unresolved D. This CDR3 spans 13 amino acids. V lost 6 bases and J lost 6, with 14 bases in between. CDR3 protein: CASSLGMGAEAFF. The CDR3 coding sequence is TGTGCCAGCAGCTTGGGGATGGGCGCTGAAGCTTTCTTT.

The chain couples TRBV12-3 or TRBV12-4 to TRBJ2-1; D ambiguous. The V and J ends lost 5 bases and 8 bases respectively, with 7 bases between them. This CDR3 contains 11 residues. The CDR3: CASSLTHEQFF. CDR3 bases: TGTGCCAGCAGTCTGACCCATGAGCAGTTCTTC.